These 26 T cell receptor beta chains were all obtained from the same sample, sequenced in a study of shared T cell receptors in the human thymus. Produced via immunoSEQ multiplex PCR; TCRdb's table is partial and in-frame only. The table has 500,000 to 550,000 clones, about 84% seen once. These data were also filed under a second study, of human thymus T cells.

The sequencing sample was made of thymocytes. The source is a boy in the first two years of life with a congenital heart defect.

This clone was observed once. The CDR3 bases are TGTGCCAGCAGTGTGGGCAGCTACACTGAAGCTTTCTTT. Amino acids: CASSVGSYTEAFF. J is TRBJ1-1 and V is TRBV27; D is unresolved. This CDR3 has 13 amino acids. Germline V lookup: CDR1 MNHEY, CDR2 SMNVEV (reference sequence). V shed 5 bases and J shed 3 bases, with 10 bases lying between them.

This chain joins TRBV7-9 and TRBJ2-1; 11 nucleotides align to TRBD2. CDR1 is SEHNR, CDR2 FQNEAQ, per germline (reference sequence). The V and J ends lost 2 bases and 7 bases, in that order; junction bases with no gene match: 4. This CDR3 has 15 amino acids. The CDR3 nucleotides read TGTGCCAGCAGCTTAACTAGCGGGAGTCTGAATGAGCAGTTCTTC. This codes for CASSLTSGSLNEQFF.

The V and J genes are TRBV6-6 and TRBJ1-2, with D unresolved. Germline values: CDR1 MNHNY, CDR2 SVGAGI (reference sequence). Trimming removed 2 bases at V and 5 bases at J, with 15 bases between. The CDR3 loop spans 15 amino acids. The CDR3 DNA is TGTGCCAGCAGTTACGGAACAGCCCATCATTATGGCTACACCTTC. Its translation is CASSYGTAHHYGYTF.

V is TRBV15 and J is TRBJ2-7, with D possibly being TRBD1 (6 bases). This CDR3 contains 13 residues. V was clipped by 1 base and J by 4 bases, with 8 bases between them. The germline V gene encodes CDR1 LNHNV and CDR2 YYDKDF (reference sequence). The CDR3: CATSRVDRYEQYF. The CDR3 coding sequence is TGTGCCACCAGCAGAGTGGACAGATACGAGCAGTACTTC.

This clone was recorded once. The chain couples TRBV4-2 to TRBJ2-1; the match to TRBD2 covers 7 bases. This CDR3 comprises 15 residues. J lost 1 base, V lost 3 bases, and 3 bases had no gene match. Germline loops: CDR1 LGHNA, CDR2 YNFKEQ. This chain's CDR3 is CASSQRERSYNEQFF. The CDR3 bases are TGTGCCAGCAGCCAGCGGGAGAGGTCCTACAATGAGCAGTTCTTC.

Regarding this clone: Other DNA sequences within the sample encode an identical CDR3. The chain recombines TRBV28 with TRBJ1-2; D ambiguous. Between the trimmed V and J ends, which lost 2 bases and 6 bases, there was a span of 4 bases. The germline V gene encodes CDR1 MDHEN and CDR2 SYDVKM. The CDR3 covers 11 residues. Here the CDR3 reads CASSLGHGYTF. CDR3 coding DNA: TGTGCCAGCAGTTTAGGCCATGGCTACACCTTC.

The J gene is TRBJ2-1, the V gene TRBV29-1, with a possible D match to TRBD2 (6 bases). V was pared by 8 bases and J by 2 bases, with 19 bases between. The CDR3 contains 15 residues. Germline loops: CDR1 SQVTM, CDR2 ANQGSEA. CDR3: CSTKTGSGTYNEQFF. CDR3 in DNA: TGCAGCACCAAAACCGGGAGTGGGACCTACAATGAGCAGTTCTTC.

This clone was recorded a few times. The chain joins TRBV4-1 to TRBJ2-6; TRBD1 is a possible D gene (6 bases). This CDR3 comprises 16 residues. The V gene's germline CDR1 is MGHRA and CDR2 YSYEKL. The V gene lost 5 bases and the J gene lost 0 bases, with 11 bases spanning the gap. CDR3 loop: CASSSRTVSGANVLTF. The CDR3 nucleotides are TGCGCCAGCAGCTCGCGGACAGTCTCTGGGGCCAACGTCCTGACTTTC.

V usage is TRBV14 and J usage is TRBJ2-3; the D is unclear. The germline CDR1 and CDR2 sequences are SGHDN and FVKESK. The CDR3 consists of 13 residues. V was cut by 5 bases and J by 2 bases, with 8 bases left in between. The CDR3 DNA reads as TGTGCCAGCAGCGATGGCCCCACAGATACGCAGTATTTT. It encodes CASSDGPTDTQYF.

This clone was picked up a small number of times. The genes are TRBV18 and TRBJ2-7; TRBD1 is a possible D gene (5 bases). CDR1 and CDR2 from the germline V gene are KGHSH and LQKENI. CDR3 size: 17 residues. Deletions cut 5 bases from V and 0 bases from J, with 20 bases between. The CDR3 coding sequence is TGTGCCAGCTCAGGCGAAAGGGCAGGGCAAAACTCCTACGAGCAGTACTTC. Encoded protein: CASSGERAGQNSYEQYF.

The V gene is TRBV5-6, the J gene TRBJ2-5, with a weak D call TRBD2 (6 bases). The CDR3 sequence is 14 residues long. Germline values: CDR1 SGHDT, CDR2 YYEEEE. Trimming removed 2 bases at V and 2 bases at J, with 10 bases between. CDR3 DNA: TGTGCCAGCAGCTTCGGGACTCTTCAAGAGACCCAGTACTTC. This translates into CASSFGTLQETQYF.

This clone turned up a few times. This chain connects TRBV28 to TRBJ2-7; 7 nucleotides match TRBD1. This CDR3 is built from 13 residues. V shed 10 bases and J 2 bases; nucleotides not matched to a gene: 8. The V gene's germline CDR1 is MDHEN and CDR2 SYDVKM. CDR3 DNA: TGTGCCATCCACGGGACAGCCACCTACGAGCAGTACTTC. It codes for CAIHGTATYEQYF. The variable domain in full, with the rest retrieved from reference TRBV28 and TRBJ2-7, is DVKVTQSSRYLVKRTGEKVFLECVQDMDHENMFWYRQDPGLGLRLIYFSYDVKMKEKGDIPEGYSVSREKKERFSLILESASTNQTSMYLCAIHGTATYEQYFGPGTRLTVT.

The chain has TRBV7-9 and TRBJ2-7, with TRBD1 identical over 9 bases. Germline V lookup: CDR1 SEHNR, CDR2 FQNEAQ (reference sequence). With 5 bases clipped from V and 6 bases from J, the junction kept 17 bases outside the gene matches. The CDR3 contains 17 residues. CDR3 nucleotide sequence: TGTGCCAGCAGCGCCTGTGGAATCCGGGACAGGGTCTCCGAGCAGTACTTC. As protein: CASSACGIRDRVSEQYF.

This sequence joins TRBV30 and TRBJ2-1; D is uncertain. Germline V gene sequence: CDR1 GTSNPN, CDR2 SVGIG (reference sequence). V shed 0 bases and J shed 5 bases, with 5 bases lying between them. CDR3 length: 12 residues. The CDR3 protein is CAWSVSNNEQFF. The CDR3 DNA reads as TGTGCCTGGAGTGTGAGCAACAATGAGCAGTTCTTC.

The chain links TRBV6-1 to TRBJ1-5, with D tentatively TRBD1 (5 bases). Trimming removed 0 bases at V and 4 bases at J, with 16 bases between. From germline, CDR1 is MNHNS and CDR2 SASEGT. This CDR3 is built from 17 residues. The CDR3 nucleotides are TGTGCCAGCAGTGAAGCCGGTAGGGGAGGTGGGAATCAGCCCCAGCATTTT. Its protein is CASSEAGRGGGNQPQHF.

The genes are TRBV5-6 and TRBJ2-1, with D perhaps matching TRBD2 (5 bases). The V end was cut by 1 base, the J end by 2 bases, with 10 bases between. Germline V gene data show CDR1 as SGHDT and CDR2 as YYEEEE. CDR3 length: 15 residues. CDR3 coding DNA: TGTGCCAGCAGCTTGCACCCAGCGGCCTACAATGAGCAGTTCTTC. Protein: CASSLHPAAYNEQFF.

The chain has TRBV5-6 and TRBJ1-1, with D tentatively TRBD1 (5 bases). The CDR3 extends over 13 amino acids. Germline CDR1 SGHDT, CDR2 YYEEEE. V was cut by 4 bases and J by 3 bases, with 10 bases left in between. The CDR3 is CASSLQGDTEAFF. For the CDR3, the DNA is TGTGCCAGCAGCCTTCAAGGGGACACTGAAGCTTTCTTT. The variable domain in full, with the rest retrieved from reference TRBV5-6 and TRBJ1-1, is DAGVTQSPTHLIKTRGQQVTLRCSPKSGHDTVSWYQQALGQGPQFIFQYYEEEERQRGNFPDRFSGHQFPNYSSELNVNALLLGDSALYLCASSLQGDTEAFFGQGTRLTVV.

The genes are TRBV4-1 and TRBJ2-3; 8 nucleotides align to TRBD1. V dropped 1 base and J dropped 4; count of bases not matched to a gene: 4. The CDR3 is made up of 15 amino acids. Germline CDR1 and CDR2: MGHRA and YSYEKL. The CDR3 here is CASSQVTTGADTQYF. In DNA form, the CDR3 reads TGCGCCAGCAGCCAAGTAACGACAGGGGCAGATACGCAGTATTTT.

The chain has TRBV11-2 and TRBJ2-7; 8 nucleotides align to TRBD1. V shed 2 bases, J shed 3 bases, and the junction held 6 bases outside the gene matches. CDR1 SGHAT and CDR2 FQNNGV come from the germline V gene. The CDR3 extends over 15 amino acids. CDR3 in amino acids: CASSLPRTGNYEQYF. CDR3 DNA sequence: TGTGCCAGCAGCTTACCCCGGACAGGGAACTACGAGCAGTACTTC.

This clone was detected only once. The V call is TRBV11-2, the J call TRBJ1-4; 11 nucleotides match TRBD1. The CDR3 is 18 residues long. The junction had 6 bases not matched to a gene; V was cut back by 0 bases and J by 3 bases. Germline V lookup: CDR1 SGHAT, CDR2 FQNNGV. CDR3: CASSLDEDRGQANEKLFF. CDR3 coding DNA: TGTGCCAGCAGCTTAGACGAGGACAGGGGGCAAGCTAATGAAAAACTGTTTTTT.

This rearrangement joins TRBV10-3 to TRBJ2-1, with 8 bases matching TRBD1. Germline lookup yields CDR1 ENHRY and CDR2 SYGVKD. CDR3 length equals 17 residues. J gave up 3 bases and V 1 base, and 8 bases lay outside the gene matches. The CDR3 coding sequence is TGTGCCATCAGTGAGTTACCAGGGGGCAGTGGCTACAATGAGCAGTTCTTC. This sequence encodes CAISELPGGSGYNEQFF.

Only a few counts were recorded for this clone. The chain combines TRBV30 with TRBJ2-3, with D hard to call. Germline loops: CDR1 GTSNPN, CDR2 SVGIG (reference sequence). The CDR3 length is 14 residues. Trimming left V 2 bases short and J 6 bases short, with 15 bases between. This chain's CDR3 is CAWSSRSARDTQYF. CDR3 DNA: TGTGCCTGGAGTAGTAGATCAGCCAGGGATACGCAGTATTTT.

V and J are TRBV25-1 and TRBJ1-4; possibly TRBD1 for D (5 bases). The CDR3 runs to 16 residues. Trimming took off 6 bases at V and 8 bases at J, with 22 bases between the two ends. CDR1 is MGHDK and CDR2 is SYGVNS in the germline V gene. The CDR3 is CASRDGGDEGWEKLFF. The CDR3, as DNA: TGTGCCAGCAGGGACGGAGGGGACGAGGGATGGGAAAAACTGTTTTTT.

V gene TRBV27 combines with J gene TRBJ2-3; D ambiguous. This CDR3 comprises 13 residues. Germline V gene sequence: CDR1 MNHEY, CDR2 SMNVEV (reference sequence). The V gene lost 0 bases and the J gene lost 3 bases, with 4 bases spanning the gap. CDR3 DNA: TGTGCCAGCAGTTTATCGACTACAGATACGCAGTATTTT. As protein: CASSLSTTDTQYF.

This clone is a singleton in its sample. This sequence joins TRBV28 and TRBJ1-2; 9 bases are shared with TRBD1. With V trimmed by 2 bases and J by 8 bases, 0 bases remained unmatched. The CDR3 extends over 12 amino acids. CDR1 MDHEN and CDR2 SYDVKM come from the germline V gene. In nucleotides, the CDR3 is TGTGCCAGCAGTTTAACAGGGGGCGGCTACACCTTC. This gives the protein CASSLTGGGYTF.

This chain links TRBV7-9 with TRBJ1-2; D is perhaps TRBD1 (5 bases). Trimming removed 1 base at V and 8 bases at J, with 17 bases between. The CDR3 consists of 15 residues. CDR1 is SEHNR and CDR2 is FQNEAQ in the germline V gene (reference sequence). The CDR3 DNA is TGTGCCAGCAGCTTAGGGGGCAGCCCCCTAGACGGCTACACCTTC. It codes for CASSLGGSPLDGYTF.